A single sample gave rise to the 21 T cell receptor beta chains below, sequenced in a study of T cell responses to AZD1222 COVID-19 vaccine. Method: immunoSEQ multiplex PCR; TCRdb's copy keeps in-frame clones and lacks some. The sample records about 120,000 clones, more than 75% being singletons. The sample here was peripheral blood, taken on day 0 of AZD1222 vaccination. These receptors were taken from an adult in good health.

This clone was found once. The J gene is TRBJ1-4, the V gene TRBV7-9; D unresolved. The germline V gene encodes CDR1 SEHNR and CDR2 FQNEAQ (reference sequence). V lost 4 bases and J lost 3, with 9 bases in between. The CDR3 has 14 amino acids. The CDR3 region is CASSWVGANEKLFF. CDR3 nucleotide sequence: TGTGCCAGCAGCTGGGTAGGAGCTAATGAAAAACTGTTTTTT.

V gene TRBV5-4 combines with J gene TRBJ1-2, with 7 bases aligning to TRBD1. This CDR3 is built from 15 residues. Trimming removed 4 bases from V and 2 bases from J; junction bases left unmatched: 8. Germline loops: CDR1 SGHNT, CDR2 YYREEE (reference sequence). The CDR3 here is CASSLWDSVNYGYTF. DNA of the CDR3: TGTGCCAGCAGCCTATGGGACAGCGTAAACTATGGCTACACCTTC.

The genes are TRBV25-1 and TRBJ2-1; 7 nucleotides align to TRBD2. The trim removed 6 bases at V and 8 bases at J, leaving 7 bases unmatched. CDR1 and CDR2 (germline): MGHDK, SYGVNS. CDR3 length equals 13 residues. Here the CDR3 DNA reads TGTGCCAGCAGGCAGACTAGCTCACATGAGCAGTTCTTC. It specifies CASRQTSSHEQFF.

The CDR3 is CASSVAGSHGYTF. The CDR3 DNA follows: TGTGCCAGCAGTGTAGCGGGGTCCCATGGCTACACCTTC. The chain uses TRBV6-4 and TRBJ1-2; no definite D call. V dropped 4 bases and J dropped 6 bases, with 12 bases sitting between them. The CDR3 runs 13 residues. Germline V lookup: CDR1 MRHNA, CDR2 SNTAGT.

This chain joins TRBV13 and TRBJ2-1; a weak D match, TRBD2 (5 bases). The CDR3 is made up of 15 amino acids. Trimming cost V 1 base and J 1 base, with 8 bases left between them. CDR1 and CDR2 from the germline V gene are PRHDT and FYEKMQ (reference sequence). In DNA, the CDR3 is TGTGCCAGCAGCTTAGAGGGAGAGTCCTACAATGAGCAGTTCTTC. Translating gives CASSLEGESYNEQFF.

V and J are TRBV7-9 and TRBJ1-1; TRBD1 might be the D (5 bases). Looked up from germline, CDR1 is SEHNR and CDR2 is FQNEAQ (reference sequence). V was shortened by 3 bases and J by 6 bases, with 11 bases between the two germline ends. The CDR3 covers 13 residues. The CDR3: CASSLQGQAEAFF. The CDR3 region has the DNA TGTGCCAGCAGCTTGCAGGGTCAAGCTGAAGCTTTCTTT.

This sequence joins TRBV6-4 and TRBJ2-3, with TRBD2 matching 12 bases. The CDR3 has 15 residues. Germline CDR1 MRHNA, CDR2 SNTAGT. Trimming removed 4 bases from V and 4 bases from J; junction bases left unmatched: 3. CDR3 protein: CASSVLAGGADTQYF. The CDR3 bases are TGTGCCAGCAGTGTACTAGCGGGAGGCGCAGATACGCAGTATTTT.

The chain employs TRBV11-2 and TRBJ1-1; D gene unclear. Germline CDR1 SGHAT, CDR2 FQNNGV. Between the trimmed V and J ends, which lost 4 bases and 4 bases, there was a span of 13 bases. The CDR3 sequence is 14 residues long. CDR3 residues: CASSSPGGRTEAFF. The CDR3 nucleotides are TGTGCCAGCAGCTCTCCCGGAGGGCGCACTGAAGCTTTCTTT.

This clone showed up just a few times. J is TRBJ1-4 and V is TRBV9, with D perhaps TRBD1 (5 bases). Germline V gene sequence: CDR1 SGDLS, CDR2 YYNGEE. Trimming took off 4 bases at V and 4 bases at J, with 8 bases between the two ends. The CDR3 consists of 13 residues. CDR3 sequence: CASSPQVNEKLFF. The CDR3 bases are TGTGCCAGCAGCCCACAGGTTAATGAAAAACTGTTTTTT.

The chain combines TRBV11-1 with TRBJ1-1; a weak D match, TRBD1 (6 bases). This CDR3 contains 13 residues. The germline CDR1 and CDR2 sequences are SGHAT and FQDESV (reference sequence). V lost 3 bases to trimming and J lost 1 base, with 6 bases between them. The CDR3 spells CASSFRGNTEAFF. CDR3 coding DNA: TGTGCCAGCAGCTTCAGGGGGAACACTGAAGCTTTCTTT.

The rearrangement joins TRBV28 to TRBJ1-5, with 8 bases lining up with TRBD1. The ends lost 5 bases at V and 5 bases at J; junction bases unmatched: 5. The length of the CDR3 is 14 residues. Germline loops: CDR1 MDHEN, CDR2 SYDVKM. The CDR3 reads CASSHGQGHQPQHF. As DNA, the CDR3 is TGTGCCAGCAGTCATGGACAGGGACATCAGCCCCAGCATTTT. The full variable domain, with the rest looked up from reference TRBV28 and TRBJ1-5, is DVKVTQSSRYLVKRTGEKVFLECVQDMDHENMFWYRQDPGLGLRLIYFSYDVKMKEKGDIPEGYSVSREKKERFSLILESASTNQTSMYLCASSHGQGHQPQHFGDGTRLSIL.

This chain links TRBV6-5 with TRBJ2-7; D not certain. The V gene lost 4 bases and the J gene lost 0 bases, with 4 bases spanning the gap. Germline V gives CDR1 MNHEY, CDR2 SVGAGI. The CDR3 runs 12 residues. As DNA, the CDR3 is TGTGCCAGCAGTTCCAACTCCTACGAGCAGTACTTC. Translation gives CASSSNSYEQYF.

This clone was recorded only once. The chain employs TRBV3-1 (or the pseudogene TRBV3-2) and TRBJ2-3, with 8 bases fitting TRBD2. CDR1 is LGHDT, CDR2 YNNKEL, per germline (reference sequence). There are 14 residues in the CDR3. V lost 4 bases, J lost 0 bases, and 0 bases stayed unmatched. In nucleotides, the CDR3 is TGTGCCAGCAGCCTAGCGGGGAGCACAGATACGCAGTATTTT. Its protein is CASSLAGSTDTQYF.

V gene TRBV5-6 combines with J gene TRBJ1-1; D is undetermined. The V gene lost 0 bases and the J gene lost 1 base, with 10 bases spanning the gap. Germline CDR1 is SGHDT and CDR2 is YYEEEE. CDR3 length: 15 residues. The DNA for the CDR3 is TGTGCCAGCAGCTTGGACTGGGTTGGGAACACTGAAGCTTTCTTT. Translated: CASSLDWVGNTEAFF.

The chain couples TRBV20-1 to TRBJ1-1; D ambiguous. Trimming took 6 bases from V and 10 from J, leaving 9 bases between them. The CDR3 is 9 residues long. Germline V gives CDR1 DFQATT, CDR2 SNEGSKA (reference sequence). For the CDR3, the DNA is TGCAGTGCCCATCCAGGAGCTTTCTTT. Translation: CSAHPGAFF.

This sequence joins TRBV27 and TRBJ1-5; TRBD1 matches 7 bases. CDR3 length: 16 amino acids. V dropped 3 bases and J dropped 3; count of bases not matched to a gene: 8. The germline V gene encodes CDR1 MNHEY and CDR2 SMNVEV (reference sequence). The CDR3 spells CASSLSLGTVNQPQHF. CDR3 nucleotides: TGTGCCAGCAGTTTGAGTTTAGGGACAGTCAATCAGCCCCAGCATTTT.

This chain uses TRBV13 with TRBJ2-7; D may be TRBD2 (7 bases). The CDR3 totals 16 residues. The V and J ends lost 1 base and 4 bases respectively, with 17 bases between them. Germline values: CDR1 PRHDT, CDR2 FYEKMQ (reference sequence). CDR3 loop: CASSLASGGKWYEQYF. The CDR3 DNA is TGTGCCAGCAGCTTAGCGTCGGGGGGCAAGTGGTACGAGCAGTACTTC.

The rearrangement uses TRBV2 and TRBJ1-1; D remains ambiguous. Germline V gives CDR1 SNHLY, CDR2 FYNNEI. V lost 4 bases to trimming and J lost 1 base, with 7 bases between them. The CDR3 is made up of 13 amino acids. The CDR3 is CASSAQANTEAFF. DNA for the CDR3: TGTGCCAGCAGTGCCCAGGCGAACACTGAAGCTTTCTTT.

The chain combines TRBV5-1 with TRBJ2-2; possibly TRBD1 for D (6 bases). Germline CDR1 reads SGHRS; CDR2 reads YFSETQ. CDR3 length equals 16 residues. The V and J ends lost 0 bases and 4 bases respectively, with 13 bases between them. CDR3 loop: CASSLGQVGGTGELFF. The CDR3 bases are TGCGCCAGCAGCTTGGGACAGGTCGGAGGCACCGGGGAGCTGTTTTTT.

Comments on this clone: Other DNA sequences in this sample translate to the same CDR3. This chain uses TRBV7-3 with TRBJ1-2, with D perhaps TRBD1 (5 bases). The V gene's germline CDR1 is SGHTA and CDR2 FQGTGA. CDR3 size: 13 residues. Trimming shortened V by 6 bases and J by 2 bases, and 10 bases separated the two germline ends. The CDR3 reads CASSPDRNYGYTF. Here the CDR3 DNA reads TGTGCCAGCAGTCCTGACAGAAACTATGGCTACACCTTC.

This CDR3 reads CASSLPSMNTEAFF. The CDR3 coding sequence is TGTGCCAGCAGTTTACCGAGTATGAACACTGAAGCTTTCTTT. The rearrangement joins TRBV28 to TRBJ1-1; D is undetermined. Germline-derived CDR1 and CDR2 are MDHEN and SYDVKM. The CDR3 is made up of 14 amino acids. V lost 2 bases and J 0 bases, leaving 7 bases between the germline ends. Based on the CDR3 plus reference TRBV28 and TRBJ1-1, the full variable domain is DVKVTQSSRYLVKRTGEKVFLECVQDMDHENMFWYRQDPGLGLRLIYFSYDVKMKEKGDIPEGYSVSREKKERFSLILESASTNQTSMYLCASSLPSMNTEAFFGQGTRLTVV.